The sequence of this T cell receptor (beta chain) was determined in a study of T cell responses to AZD1222 COVID-19 vaccine (dated by TCRdb to about 2021). At the level of the whole study: A total of 230 to 250 trial participants underwent TCR sequencing, of whom 200 to 220 received two doses of AZD1222 and some 25 received two doses of the MenACWY control vaccine. Trial participants were enrolled by age into subgroups of 18-55, 56-69 and 70-plus years, and around 150, 28 and 57 TCR-sequenced participants, respectively, were included in these subgroups.

This clone turned up a few times. Its target antigen remains unknown. No base-level quality is on record; no much larger clone is a single base apart. The CDR3 regions of human TCRbeta chains were analyzed by immunosequencing. The original pipeline was this. Repertoire TCRs were checked for matches against a reference library of SARS-CoV-2-specific TCRs that had been generated using the MIRA antigen-specificity platform. Breadth was defined as the fraction of unique TCRs that were SARS-CoV-2-associated, and depth was defined as the fraction of total T cells that were SARS-CoV-2-associated. Each spike-specific TCR was assigned to its reactive spike region and to a CD4 or CD8 class using the MIRA data. Log10-transformed breadth and depth values were compared by one-way ANOVA with Sidak's multiple comparisons tests. Sourced from immuneACCESS, this table was stored by TCRdb with only in-frame sequences that have V and J called. A share of the clones is absent; for the studies checked, an unresolved V gene accounts for under half, and the remainder has no known explanation. Clonal size and the V and J genes are those of that table, whereas D and trimming came from the DNA. The table for this sample lists 140,000 to 150,000 clones; around 93% of them were counted only once. The top ten clonotypes cover about 3.8% of the sample.

The investigation overall reported the following: Because no day 14 peak-response samples were available, the repertoires could be characterized only after the peak T cell response. After two AZD1222 doses, both the breadth and the depth of spike-specific TCRs were significantly higher than at day 0 and than in MenACWY recipients. CD4 TCRs associated with the vaccine covered the entire spike protein, and the dominant responses were in regions 160-218 and 743-854. Participants were mostly white British and included more females than males, and it was suggested by the authors that clonal diversity may have been underestimated. Conclusions about previously exposed vaccinees were limited because only six AZD1222 recipients were SARS-CoV-2 seropositive at baseline. Reportedly, close to half of the unique spike-specific TCRs recognized epitopes lying outside the regions that are mutated in the B.1.351 and B.1.1.7 variants. In the small 56-69-year group, the increase in depth fell short of significance, most likely because of low power.

The germline V gene sets CDR1 to SNHLY and CDR2 to FYNNEI. Trimming takes 1 base from V and 3 bases from J, and the germline ends sit 7 bases apart. From cysteine to phenylalanine, the CDR3 is 13 amino acids long. The kept DNA is CDR3 alone, 39 bases in frame from the first base. The sample's time point label, decoded: about 28 days (+/-7) after the second vaccine dose. AZD1222 recipients whose second dose came at about 4 weeks and those whose second dose came at about 12 weeks were combined into one group, since spike-specific TCR depth and breadth did not differ between the two schedules. Vaccinee samples came from UK trials COV001 and COV002, including a single-blind randomized controlled phase 2/3 trial of AZD1222 (ChAdOx1 nCoV-19) in healthy adults. For TCRbeta chain sequencing, PBMC samples from trial participants were taken at day 0 and at day 28 after the second dose.

The input for sequencing was peripheral blood, taken 28 days after the second AZD1222 dose. The rearranged segments are TRBV2 and TRBJ2-7, with the D gene not confidently named. The receptor was isolated from an adult who received the AZD1222 COVID-19 vaccine. Here the CDR3 is given as CASSEVDGYEQYF. The sequence in DNA is TGTGCCAGCAGTGAAGTGGATGGCTACGAGCAGTACTTC.